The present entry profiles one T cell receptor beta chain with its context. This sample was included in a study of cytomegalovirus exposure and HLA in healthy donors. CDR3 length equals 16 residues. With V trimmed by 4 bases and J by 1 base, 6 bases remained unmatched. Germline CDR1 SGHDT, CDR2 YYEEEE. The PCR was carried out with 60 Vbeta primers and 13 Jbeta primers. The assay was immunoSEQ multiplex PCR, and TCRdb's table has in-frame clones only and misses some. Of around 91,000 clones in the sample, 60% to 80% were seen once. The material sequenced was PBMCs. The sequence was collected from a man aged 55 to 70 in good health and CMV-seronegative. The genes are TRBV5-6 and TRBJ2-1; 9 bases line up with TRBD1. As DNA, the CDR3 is TGTGCCAGCAGCCTCCGGGACAGGGTGTCCTACAATGAGCAGTTCTTC. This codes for CASSLRDRVSYNEQFF.